Listed below are T cell receptor beta chains from one sample, sequenced in a study of blood T cell repertoires in COVID-19. The protocol was immunoSEQ multiplex PCR, while the TCRdb copy is restricted to in-frame clones and leaves out a portion. The profile covers 200,000 to 300,000 clones, with roughly 87% appearing a single time and 7.2% taken by the ten largest. Sequencing was carried out using peripheral blood. Receptors originate from a man aged 55 to 70 who had recovered from COVID-19. The CDR3 runs from the conserved cysteine through the conserved F or W. Fields, in order: J gene, D gene, clone size, V gene, CDR3 protein, CDR3 DNA. The D gene is left open where the match is weak. Clone size, where shown, is once, few, many, or a class for clones that have expanded.

j_call: TRBJ1-4
d_call: .
clone_size: .
v_call: TRBV9
cdr3_aa: CASSAGHHNEKLFF
cdr3_nt: TGTGCCAGCAGCGCGGGACACCATAATGAAAAACTGTTTTTT

j_call: TRBJ1-2
d_call: TRBD1
clone_size: once
v_call: TRBV5-1
cdr3_aa: CASSRGQGAYGYTF
cdr3_nt: TGCGCCAGCAGCCGAGGACAGGGGGCTTATGGCTACACCTTC

j_call: TRBJ2-1
d_call: TRBD1
clone_size: .
v_call: TRBV24-1
cdr3_aa: CATSDERTGGTYNEQFF
cdr3_nt: TGTGCCACCAGTGATGAACGGACAGGGGGGACCTACAATGAGCAGTTCTTC

j_call: TRBJ2-7
d_call: TRBD1
clone_size: .
v_call: TRBV4-1
cdr3_aa: CASSQEQGIPLYEQYF
cdr3_nt: TGCGCCAGCAGCCAAGAACAGGGGATCCCCCTGTATGAGCAGTACTTC

j_call: TRBJ2-3
d_call: .
clone_size: .
v_call: TRBV7-9
cdr3_aa: CASSPLGTDTQYF
cdr3_nt: TGTGCCAGCAGCCCTCTCGGCACAGATACGCAGTATTTT

j_call: TRBJ2-7
d_call: TRBD1
clone_size: .
v_call: TRBV7-2
cdr3_aa: CASSLDGTGGYEQYF
cdr3_nt: TGTGCCAGCAGCTTAGATGGGACAGGGGGCTACGAGCAGTACTTC

j_call: TRBJ2-4
d_call: .
clone_size: .
v_call: TRBV19
cdr3_aa: CASRGRLAKNIQYF
cdr3_nt: TGTGCCAGTAGGGGGCGGCTAGCCAAAAACATTCAGTACTTC

j_call: TRBJ2-1
d_call: TRBD1
clone_size: .
v_call: TRBV19
cdr3_aa: CASSRDRAWNEQFF
cdr3_nt: TGTGCCAGTAGTCGGGACAGGGCCTGGAATGAGCAGTTCTTC

j_call: TRBJ2-1
d_call: TRBD2
clone_size: .
v_call: TRBV9
cdr3_aa: CASSVLRGGQGEQFF
cdr3_nt: TGTGCCAGCAGCGTATTACGGGGGGGCCAGGGTGAGCAGTTCTTC

j_call: TRBJ2-7
d_call: TRBD2
clone_size: .
v_call: TRBV6-4
cdr3_aa: CASSREGGSHEQYF
cdr3_nt: TGTGCCAGCAGTAGGGAGGGAGGGTCCCACGAGCAGTACTTC

j_call: TRBJ1-6
d_call: TRBD1
clone_size: once
v_call: TRBV6-6
cdr3_aa: CASSYEGQGVSPLHF
cdr3_nt: TGTGCCAGCAGTTATGAGGGACAGGGGGTCTCACCCCTCCACTTT

j_call: TRBJ2-3
d_call: TRBD1
clone_size: .
v_call: TRBV19
cdr3_aa: CASSIEVYRGRGTDTQYF
cdr3_nt: TGTGCCAGTAGTATAGAGGTTTACAGGGGGCGAGGCACAGATACGCAGTATTTT

j_call: TRBJ1-6
d_call: TRBD1
clone_size: few
v_call: TRBV10-1
cdr3_aa: CASSENRGRNSPLHF
cdr3_nt: TGCGCCAGCAGTGAGAACAGGGGTCGGAATTCACCCCTCCACTTT

j_call: TRBJ2-2
d_call: .
clone_size: .
v_call: TRBV27
cdr3_aa: CASNRARGYTGELFF
cdr3_nt: TGTGCCAGCAACAGGGCTAGGGGTTACACCGGGGAGCTGTTTTTT

j_call: TRBJ2-3
d_call: TRBD2
clone_size: .
v_call: TRBV7-9
cdr3_aa: CASSSTSGGTDTQYF
cdr3_nt: TGTGCCAGCAGCTCGACTAGCGGGGGCACAGATACGCAGTATTTT

j_call: TRBJ1-5
d_call: .
clone_size: .
v_call: TRBV10-3
cdr3_aa: CAISGTFNQPQHF
cdr3_nt: TGTGCCATCAGCGGGACTTTCAATCAGCCCCAGCATTTT

j_call: TRBJ2-1
d_call: .
clone_size: .
v_call: TRBV29-1
cdr3_aa: CSVAQGYNEQFF
cdr3_nt: TGCAGCGTTGCCCAGGGCTACAATGAGCAGTTCTTC

j_call: TRBJ1-2
d_call: TRBD1
clone_size: .
v_call: TRBV7-2
cdr3_aa: CASSHRDRGTGYTF
cdr3_nt: TGTGCCAGCAGTCACCGGGACAGGGGCACTGGCTACACCTTC

j_call: TRBJ2-3
d_call: .
clone_size: .
v_call: TRBV15
cdr3_aa: CATSRRGPSTDTQYF
cdr3_nt: TGTGCCACCAGCAGGCGGGGGCCTAGCACAGATACGCAGTATTTT

j_call: TRBJ2-7
d_call: TRBD1
clone_size: .
v_call: TRBV27
cdr3_aa: CASRQGVEQYF
cdr3_nt: TGTGCCAGCAGACAGGGGGTCGAGCAGTACTTC

j_call: TRBJ1-6
d_call: .
clone_size: few
v_call: TRBV7-2
cdr3_aa: CASSFYRQANSPLHF
cdr3_nt: TGTGCCAGCAGCTTCTACCGACAGGCTAATTCACCCCTCCACTTT

j_call: TRBJ1-5
d_call: TRBD1
clone_size: once
v_call: TRBV6-5
cdr3_aa: CASREGALGSQHF
cdr3_nt: TGTGCCAGCAGGGAGGGGGCGTTAGGTTCCCAGCATTTT

j_call: TRBJ2-1
d_call: TRBD2
clone_size: .
v_call: TRBV5-1
cdr3_aa: CASSFVGLAGGLGNEQFF
cdr3_nt: TGCGCCAGCAGCTTCGTCGGGCTAGCGGGGGGGCTGGGCAATGAGCAGTTCTTC

j_call: TRBJ1-1
d_call: TRBD1
clone_size: .
v_call: TRBV7-9
cdr3_aa: CASSSQGGSTEAFF
cdr3_nt: TGTGCCAGCAGCTCACAGGGGGGGAGCACTGAAGCTTTCTTT

j_call: TRBJ2-7
d_call: .
clone_size: .
v_call: TRBV6-1
cdr3_aa: CASSESDGTYEQYF
cdr3_nt: TGTGCCAGCAGTGAAAGTGACGGGACCTACGAGCAGTACTTC

j_call: TRBJ2-1
d_call: TRBD2
clone_size: .
v_call: TRBV2
cdr3_aa: CASRTGTSDNNEQFF
cdr3_nt: TGTGCCAGCAGGACCGGGACTAGCGATAACAATGAGCAGTTCTTC

j_call: TRBJ2-1
d_call: TRBD2
clone_size: once
v_call: TRBV5-1
cdr3_aa: CASSLSGNSGNEQFF
cdr3_nt: TGCGCCAGCAGCCTCTCGGGGAATAGCGGGAATGAGCAGTTCTTC

j_call: TRBJ2-1
d_call: .
clone_size: .
v_call: TRBV10-3
cdr3_aa: CAISASSYNEQFF
cdr3_nt: TGTGCCATCAGTGCGAGCTCCTACAATGAGCAGTTCTTC

j_call: TRBJ2-2
d_call: TRBD2
clone_size: .
v_call: TRBV7-9
cdr3_aa: CASSLGLASGGTGELFF
cdr3_nt: TGTGCCAGCAGCTTAGGTCTCGCTAGCGGGGGCACCGGGGAGCTGTTTTTT

j_call: TRBJ2-1
d_call: .
clone_size: .
v_call: TRBV11-2
cdr3_aa: CASSFSGLPDNEQFF
cdr3_nt: TGTGCCAGCAGCTTTTCCGGACTGCCAGACAATGAGCAGTTCTTC

j_call: TRBJ2-3
d_call: TRBD1
clone_size: .
v_call: TRBV5-5
cdr3_aa: CASSYRQGSPDTQYF
cdr3_nt: TGTGCCAGCAGCTATAGACAGGGTTCCCCAGATACGCAGTATTTT

j_call: TRBJ1-2
d_call: .
clone_size: .
v_call: TRBV14
cdr3_aa: CASSQGLLSLPYGYTF
cdr3_nt: TGTGCCAGCAGCCAAGGGCTTTTATCCTTGCCCTATGGCTACACCTTC

j_call: TRBJ2-3
d_call: TRBD1
clone_size: once
v_call: TRBV5-1
cdr3_aa: CASSLVGQGVDTQYF
cdr3_nt: TGCGCCAGCAGCTTGGTAGGACAGGGAGTAGATACGCAGTATTTT

j_call: TRBJ2-7
d_call: TRBD1
clone_size: .
v_call: TRBV30
cdr3_aa: CAWSAGQGFYEQYF
cdr3_nt: TGTGCCTGGAGTGCGGGACAGGGTTTTTACGAGCAGTACTTC

j_call: TRBJ1-6
d_call: .
clone_size: .
v_call: TRBV12-3/TRBV12-4
cdr3_aa: CASSLVNSPLHF
cdr3_nt: TGTGCCAGCAGTTTAGTAAATTCACCCCTCCACTTT

j_call: TRBJ1-1
d_call: TRBD1
clone_size: few
v_call: TRBV19
cdr3_aa: CASFLDRGNTEAFF
cdr3_nt: TGTGCCAGCTTCCTGGACAGGGGGAACACTGAAGCTTTCTTT

j_call: TRBJ2-7
d_call: TRBD1
clone_size: .
v_call: TRBV28
cdr3_aa: CASRQNRGRSSYEQYF
cdr3_nt: TGTGCCAGCAGACAGAACAGGGGCAGGAGCTCCTACGAGCAGTACTTC

j_call: TRBJ2-3
d_call: .
clone_size: .
v_call: TRBV19
cdr3_aa: CATSQVTDTQYF
cdr3_nt: TGTGCCACATCGCAGGTGACAGATACGCAGTATTTT

j_call: TRBJ1-1
d_call: .
clone_size: .
v_call: TRBV3-1/TRBV3-2
cdr3_aa: CASSRTGTEAFF
cdr3_nt: TGTGCCAGCAGCCGTACCGGGACAGAAGCTTTCTTT

j_call: TRBJ2-2
d_call: .
clone_size: .
v_call: TRBV5-1
cdr3_aa: CASSLDRAGGELFF
cdr3_nt: TGCGCCAGCAGCTTGGACAGGGCGGGCGGGGAGCTGTTTTTT

j_call: TRBJ1-6
d_call: .
clone_size: .
v_call: TRBV3-1/TRBV3-2
cdr3_aa: CASSPSRGRDNSPLHF
cdr3_nt: TGTGCCAGCAGCCCATCCAGGGGACGGGATAATTCACCCCTCCACTTT

j_call: TRBJ1-6
d_call: TRBD1
clone_size: once
v_call: TRBV5-4
cdr3_aa: CASSLGGTGYNSPLHF
cdr3_nt: TGTGCCAGCAGCTTGGGAGGGACAGGGTATAATTCACCCCTCCACTTT

j_call: TRBJ1-3
d_call: .
clone_size: .
v_call: TRBV15
cdr3_aa: CATSGGPRTGNTIYF
cdr3_nt: TGTGCCACCAGCGGCGGGCCGCGAACGGGAAACACCATATATTTT

j_call: TRBJ1-6
d_call: TRBD1
clone_size: .
v_call: TRBV11-1
cdr3_aa: CASSQDRGLNNSPLHF
cdr3_nt: TGTGCCAGCAGTCAGGACAGGGGCCTTAATAATTCACCCCTCCACTTT

j_call: TRBJ2-2
d_call: TRBD1
clone_size: .
v_call: TRBV30
cdr3_aa: CAWSIGTGAYTGELFF
cdr3_nt: TGTGCCTGGAGTATTGGGACAGGGGCCTACACCGGGGAGCTGTTTTTT

j_call: TRBJ1-6
d_call: .
clone_size: .
v_call: TRBV24-1
cdr3_aa: CATTGRAPYNSPLHF
cdr3_nt: TGTGCCACCACTGGGAGGGCCCCCTATAATTCACCCCTCCACTTT

j_call: TRBJ2-1
d_call: TRBD1
clone_size: .
v_call: TRBV24-1
cdr3_aa: CATSDWTGSYNEQFF
cdr3_nt: TGTGCCACCAGTGATTGGACAGGGTCCTACAATGAGCAGTTCTTC

j_call: TRBJ1-3
d_call: .
clone_size: .
v_call: TRBV10-3
cdr3_aa: CAISGGGNTIYF
cdr3_nt: TGTGCCATCAGTGGAGGGGGAAACACCATATATTTT

j_call: TRBJ1-2
d_call: TRBD1
clone_size: .
v_call: TRBV24-1
cdr3_aa: CATSGTGVAYGYTF
cdr3_nt: TGTGCCACCAGTGGGACAGGGGTTGCCTATGGCTACACCTTC

j_call: TRBJ2-6
d_call: .
clone_size: .
v_call: TRBV29-1
cdr3_aa: CSVARGTGANVLTF
cdr3_nt: TGCAGCGTCGCTCGGGGGACTGGGGCCAACGTCCTGACTTTC

j_call: TRBJ2-2
d_call: .
clone_size: .
v_call: TRBV19
cdr3_aa: CASNRGKNTGELFF
cdr3_nt: TGTGCCAGTAACCGGGGGAAGAACACCGGGGAGCTGTTTTTT

j_call: TRBJ1-6
d_call: .
clone_size: .
v_call: TRBV3-1/TRBV3-2
cdr3_aa: CASSQNQGETPLHF
cdr3_nt: TGTGCCAGCAGCCAAAACCAGGGCGAAACACCCCTCCACTTT

j_call: TRBJ1-6
d_call: .
clone_size: .
v_call: TRBV5-1
cdr3_aa: CASSLDGRIVSPLHF
cdr3_nt: TGCGCCAGCAGCTTGGATGGGAGGATCGTTTCACCCCTCCACTTT

j_call: TRBJ2-2
d_call: TRBD2
clone_size: .
v_call: TRBV5-4
cdr3_aa: CAYQSLAGRNTGELFF
cdr3_nt: TGTGCCTACCAGTCCCTAGCGGGACGCAACACCGGGGAGCTGTTTTTT

j_call: TRBJ2-7
d_call: TRBD2
clone_size: once
v_call: TRBV13
cdr3_aa: CASSLGPTSGSEQYF
cdr3_nt: TGTGCCAGCAGCTTAGGGCCGACTAGCGGATCCGAGCAGTACTTC

j_call: TRBJ2-7
d_call: .
clone_size: .
v_call: TRBV20-1
cdr3_aa: CSASPRGYEQYF
cdr3_nt: TGCAGTGCTAGTCCCAGGGGTTACGAGCAGTACTTC

j_call: TRBJ2-1
d_call: TRBD2
clone_size: .
v_call: TRBV5-4
cdr3_aa: CASSSGTSGRDEQFF
cdr3_nt: TGTGCCAGCAGCTCCGGGACTAGCGGCCGGGATGAGCAGTTCTTC

j_call: TRBJ2-3
d_call: TRBD2
clone_size: .
v_call: TRBV18
cdr3_aa: CASSPRLGLAGTDTQYF
cdr3_nt: TGTGCCAGCTCACCACGCCTGGGACTAGCGGGCACAGATACGCAGTATTTT

j_call: TRBJ2-7
d_call: .
clone_size: .
v_call: TRBV21-1
cdr3_aa: CASSKSDPSPQYF
cdr3_nt: TGTGCCAGCAGCAAAAGCGACCCGTCTCCTCAGTACTTC